These T cell receptor beta chains were read from a single sample in a study of human T cells and chemical hapten exposure. TCRdb itself ran the RACE reads through MiXCR, one entry per CDR3 protein. Among over 300,000 distinct CDR3 sequences listed, less than 6.5% were seen once. Sequences were derived from whole blood, sampled in connection with sensitization to the hapten diphenylcyclopropenone (DPC). The receptor source for this set is a woman in her forties or fifties with alopecia areata. Some clones in this sample may be carry-over from other donors' samples. CDR3s include the opening cysteine and the closing phenylalanine or tryptophan. Each record gives: clone size, D gene, V gene, J gene, CDR3 DNA, CDR3 protein. D genes are given only for firm matches. Clone size is stated in some rows and not others, as once, few, many or a class when expanded.

abundance: few; d_gene: TRBD2; v_gene: TRBV27; j_gene: TRBJ2-7; CDR3nt: TGTGCCAGCAGTTGGGAGGGAGGCTCGTACTACGAGCAGTACTTC; CDR3aa: CASSWEGGSYYEQYF
abundance: many; d_gene: TRBD2; v_gene: TRBV2; j_gene: TRBJ2-3; CDR3nt: TGTGCCAGCACGGTATTTGGCCTAGCGGAATTCACTAGCACAGATACGCAGTATTTT; CDR3aa: CASTVFGLAEFTSTDTQYF
abundance: few; d_gene: TRBD1; v_gene: TRBV20-1; j_gene: TRBJ1-6; CDR3nt: TGCAGTGCTAAAGAGGGCGGGACAGGGGGCTCGCATTCACCCCTCCACTTT; CDR3aa: CSAKEGGTGGSHSPLHF
abundance: few; d_gene: -; v_gene: TRBV13; j_gene: TRBJ2-2; CDR3nt: TGTGCCAGCAGCTTTATAACCGGGGAGCTGTTTTTT; CDR3aa: CASSFITGELFF
abundance: -; d_gene: TRBD2; v_gene: TRBV4-1; j_gene: TRBJ2-7; CDR3nt: TGCGCCAGCAGCCAAGGCCTAGCGGGGTCCTACGAGCAGTACTTC; CDR3aa: CASSQGLAGSYEQYF
abundance: many; d_gene: TRBD1; v_gene: TRBV28; j_gene: TRBJ1-5; CDR3nt: TGTGCCAGCAATATAAGACAGGGGGATAGCAATCAGCCCCAGCATTTT; CDR3aa: CASNIRQGDSNQPQHF
abundance: few; d_gene: -; v_gene: TRBV6-6; j_gene: TRBJ1-1; CDR3nt: TGTGCCAGTATAACAGGTATGGCTGAAGCTTTCTTT; CDR3aa: CASITGMAEAFF
abundance: few; d_gene: TRBD1; v_gene: TRBV30; j_gene: TRBJ1-1; CDR3nt: TGTGCCTGGAGTCTCTGGACAGGGGCGGACACTGAAGCTTTCTTT; CDR3aa: CAWSLWTGADTEAFF
abundance: many; d_gene: -; v_gene: TRBV5-1; j_gene: TRBJ2-1; CDR3nt: TGCGCCAGCAGCTTGGGTTTGGGAAGATCCTACAATGAGCAGTTCTTC; CDR3aa: CASSLGLGRSYNEQFF
abundance: few; d_gene: TRBD1; v_gene: TRBV7-6; j_gene: TRBJ1-1; CDR3nt: TGTGCCAGCAGCTTCACCTTACTACCGGGACAGGGTATGAACACTGAAGCTTTCTTT; CDR3aa: CASSFTLLPGQGMNTEAFF
abundance: many; d_gene: -; v_gene: TRBV12-3/TRBV12-4; j_gene: TRBJ2-6; CDR3nt: TGTGCCAGCAGTTTAACTGGGGCCAACGTCCTGACTTTC; CDR3aa: CASSLTGANVLTF
abundance: many; d_gene: TRBD1; v_gene: TRBV13; j_gene: TRBJ1-6; CDR3nt: TGTGCCAGCAGCCAACGGGACAGTTTGGATTCACCCCTCCACTTT; CDR3aa: CASSQRDSLDSPLHF
abundance: few; d_gene: TRBD1; v_gene: TRBV5-1; j_gene: TRBJ1-1; CDR3nt: TGCGCCAGCAGCGCCGGACAGGGGAGCCCTGAAGCTTTCTTT; CDR3aa: CASSAGQGSPEAFF